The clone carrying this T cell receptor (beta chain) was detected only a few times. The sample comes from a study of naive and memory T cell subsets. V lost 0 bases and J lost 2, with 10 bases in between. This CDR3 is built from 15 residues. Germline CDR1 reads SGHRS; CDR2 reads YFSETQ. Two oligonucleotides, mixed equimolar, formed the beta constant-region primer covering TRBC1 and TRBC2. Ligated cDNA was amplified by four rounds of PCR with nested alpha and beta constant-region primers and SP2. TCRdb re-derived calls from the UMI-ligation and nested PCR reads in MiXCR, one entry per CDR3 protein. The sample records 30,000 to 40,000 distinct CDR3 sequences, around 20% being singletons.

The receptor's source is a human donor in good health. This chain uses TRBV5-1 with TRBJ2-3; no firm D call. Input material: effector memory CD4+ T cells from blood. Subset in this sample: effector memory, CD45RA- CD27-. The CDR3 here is CASSLEMKPTDTQYF. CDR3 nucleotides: TGCGCCAGCAGCTTGGAGATGAAACCCACAGATACGCAGTATTTT.